The following is a T cell receptor (beta chain) sequence with its context. The data belong to a study of cytotoxic CD8 clonotypes in ibrutinib-treated CLL. The method was immunoSEQ multiplex PCR; TCRdb's version includes in-frame clones alone and lacks a portion of them. The sample lists almost 250,000 clones; 60% to 75% were seen once. V lost 9 bases and J 0 bases, leaving 10 bases between the germline ends. The germline V gene has CDR1 MNHNS and CDR2 SASEGT. The CDR3 totals 13 residues. Specimen: PBMCs, collected after 24 months of ibrutinib treatment. The sequence was collected from a human donor with chronic lymphocytic leukemia. The genes are TRBV6-1 and TRBJ2-3; D not certain. CDR3 bases: TGTGCCAGTCCCTCGGACAGCACAGATACGCAGTATTTT. This gives the protein CASPSDSTDTQYF.